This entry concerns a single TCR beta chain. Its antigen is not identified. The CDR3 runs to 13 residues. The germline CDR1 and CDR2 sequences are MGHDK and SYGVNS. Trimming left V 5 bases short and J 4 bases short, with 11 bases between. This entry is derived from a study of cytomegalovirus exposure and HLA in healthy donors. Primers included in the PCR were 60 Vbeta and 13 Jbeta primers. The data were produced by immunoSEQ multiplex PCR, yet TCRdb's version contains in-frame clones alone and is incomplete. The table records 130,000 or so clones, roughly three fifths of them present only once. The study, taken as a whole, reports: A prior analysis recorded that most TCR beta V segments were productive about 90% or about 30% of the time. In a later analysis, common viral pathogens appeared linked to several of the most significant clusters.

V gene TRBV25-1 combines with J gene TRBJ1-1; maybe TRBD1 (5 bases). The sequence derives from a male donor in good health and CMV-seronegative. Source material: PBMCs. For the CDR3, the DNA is TGTGCCAGCAGTCCAGGGTCCCTCACTGAAGCTTTCTTT. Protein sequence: CASSPGSLTEAFF.